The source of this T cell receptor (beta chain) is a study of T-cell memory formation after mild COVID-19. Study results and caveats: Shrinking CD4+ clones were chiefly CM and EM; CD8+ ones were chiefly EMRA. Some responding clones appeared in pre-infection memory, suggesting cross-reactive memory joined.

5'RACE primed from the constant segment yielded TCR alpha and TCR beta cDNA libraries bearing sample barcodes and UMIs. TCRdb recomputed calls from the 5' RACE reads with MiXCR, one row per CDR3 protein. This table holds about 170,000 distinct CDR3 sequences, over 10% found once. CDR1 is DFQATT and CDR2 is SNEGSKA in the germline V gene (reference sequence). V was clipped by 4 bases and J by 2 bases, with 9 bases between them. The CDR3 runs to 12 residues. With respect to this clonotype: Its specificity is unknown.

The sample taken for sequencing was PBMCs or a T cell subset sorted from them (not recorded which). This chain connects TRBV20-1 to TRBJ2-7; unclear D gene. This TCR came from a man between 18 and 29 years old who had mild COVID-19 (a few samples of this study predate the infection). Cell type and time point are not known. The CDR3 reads CSATGRTYEQYF. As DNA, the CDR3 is TGCAGTGCTACTGGACGGACCTACGAGCAGTACTTC.